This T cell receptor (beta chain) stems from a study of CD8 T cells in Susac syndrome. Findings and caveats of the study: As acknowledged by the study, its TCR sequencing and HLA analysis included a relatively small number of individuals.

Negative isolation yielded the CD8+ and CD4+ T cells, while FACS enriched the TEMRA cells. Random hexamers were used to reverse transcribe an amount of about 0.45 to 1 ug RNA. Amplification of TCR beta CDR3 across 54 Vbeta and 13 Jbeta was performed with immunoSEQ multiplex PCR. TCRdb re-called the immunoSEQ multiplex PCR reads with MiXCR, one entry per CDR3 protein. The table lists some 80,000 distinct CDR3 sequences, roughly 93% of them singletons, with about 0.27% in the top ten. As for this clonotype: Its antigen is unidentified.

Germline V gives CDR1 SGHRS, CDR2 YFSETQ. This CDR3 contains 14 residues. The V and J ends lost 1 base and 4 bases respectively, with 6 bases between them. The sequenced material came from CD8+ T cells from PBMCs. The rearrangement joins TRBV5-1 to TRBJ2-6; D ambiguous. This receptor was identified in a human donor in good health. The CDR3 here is CASSLYAGANVLTF. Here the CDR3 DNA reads TGCGCCAGCAGCTTGTATGCCGGGGCCAACGTCCTGACTTTC.